These 14 T cell receptor beta chains were sequenced from one sample in a study of blood T cell repertoires in COVID-19 (TCRdb year 2020). The library relied on the immunoSEQ multiplex PCR assay. The table was pulled from immuneACCESS by TCRdb, which kept in-frame rearrangements only. Such tables lose some clones; where checked, under half of the loss comes from unresolved V genes, and the rest has no known cause. The sample profile shows hundreds of thousands of clones; approximately 89% of them were found once. The top ten constitute 3% to 4% of the sample. The sequenced sample was peripheral blood. Receptors originate from a woman between 18 and 30 years old who had recovered from COVID-19.

The CDR3 bases are TGTGCCAGCAGTAGGTGGCGGGAGGGCAATGAGCAGTTCTTC. It encodes CASSRWREGNEQFF. The chain combines TRBV6-2 or TRBV6-3 with TRBJ2-1; TRBD2 matches at 9 bases. The V and J ends lost 5 bases and 6 bases, in that order; junction bases with no gene match: 5. Germline V gene data show CDR1 as MNHEY and CDR2 as SVGEGT. The CDR3 sequence is 14 residues long.

V and J are TRBV10-3 and TRBJ1-2, with 9 bases fitting TRBD1. There are 18 residues in the CDR3. J lost 0 bases, V lost 2 bases, and 10 bases had no gene match. Germline V gene sequence: CDR1 ENHRY, CDR2 SYGVKD. CDR3 loop: CAISEPGQGKITNYGYTF. The CDR3 coding sequence is TGTGCCATCAGTGAGCCGGGACAGGGTAAAATAACTAACTATGGCTACACCTTC.

The chain has TRBV2 and TRBJ2-2, with TRBD2 identical over 8 bases. Trimming removed 5 bases from V and 7 bases from J; junction bases left unmatched: 6. Germline V gene data show CDR1 as SNHLY and CDR2 as FYNNEI. The CDR3 totals 14 residues. The CDR3 nucleotides read TGTGCCAGCAGTTTGGCGGGAGGTATCGGGGAGCTGTTTTTT. Its protein product is CASSLAGGIGELFF.

This clone was recorded once. This chain's CDR3 is CASRLIQTNTEAFF. The CDR3 region has the DNA TGTGCCAGCAGGCTAATACAGACAAACACTGAAGCTTTCTTT. The chain employs TRBV11-2 and TRBJ1-1; the D is unclear. V lost 6 bases, J lost 2 bases, and 13 bases lay in between. The germline CDR1 and CDR2 sequences are SGHAT and FQNNGV. The CDR3 contains 14 residues.

The V call is TRBV11-3, the J call TRBJ2-7; 8 bases are shared with TRBD1. V was pared by 3 bases and J by 4 bases, with 8 bases of the junction left unmatched. Per germline, CDR1 SGHNT and CDR2 YENEEA. This CDR3 has 15 amino acids. The CDR3 loop is CASSFATGAIYEQYV. In DNA form, the CDR3 reads TGTGCCAGCAGCTTTGCGACAGGGGCCATATACGAGCAGTACGTC.

V is TRBV12-3 or TRBV12-4 and J is TRBJ1-1; unclear D gene. The CDR3 runs 13 residues. V lost 8 bases, J lost 6 bases, and 16 bases lay in between. CDR3 amino acids: CASFSLALAEAFF. The CDR3 DNA reads as TGTGCCAGCTTCTCATTGGCCCTCGCTGAAGCTTTCTTT.

This chain connects TRBV6-5 to TRBJ1-5; D might be TRBD1 (5 bases). The CDR3 length is 15 residues. V lost 10 bases and J lost 6, with 22 bases in between. The germline V gene has CDR1 MNHEY and CDR2 SVGAGI. The CDR3 nucleotides read TGTGCCACCTCCCGGACAAGTTTGGTGGGTCAGCCCCAGCATTTT. It yields the protein CATSRTSLVGQPQHF.

The rearrangement uses TRBV28 and TRBJ2-1, with TRBD2 matching 11 bases. J was trimmed by 7 bases and V by 6 bases; bases with no gene match: 14. In germline, CDR1 is MDHEN, CDR2 SYDVKM. CDR3 length equals 17 residues. DNA of the CDR3: TGTGCCAGCAGCCGAAAACTAGCGGGAGTAGGGGGGAATGAGCAGTTCTTC. This encodes CASSRKLAGVGGNEQFF.

The V gene is TRBV7-9, the J gene TRBJ2-1, with 12 bases identical to TRBD2. Germline V lookup: CDR1 SEHNR, CDR2 FQNEAQ (reference sequence). The CDR3 consists of 17 residues. V was clipped by 3 bases and J by 0 bases; unmatched bases: 3. CDR3 coding DNA: TGTGCCAGCAGCTTGCCGACTAGCGGGAGCTCCTACAATGAGCAGTTCTTC. It encodes CASSLPTSGSSYNEQFF.

This sequence joins TRBV27 and TRBJ2-1, with 9 bases fitting TRBD2. V lost 6 bases and J lost 3; bases outside the gene matches: 9. CDR3 length: 16 residues. The germline V gene has CDR1 MNHEY and CDR2 SMNVEV (reference sequence). The CDR3: CASSRTTSGIYNEQFF. CDR3 nucleotides: TGTGCCAGCAGCCGAACGACTAGCGGCATCTACAATGAGCAGTTCTTC.

This clone occurred once. This chain joins TRBV5-4 and TRBJ2-5; TRBD2 matches 9 bases. Germline V CDR1 and CDR2: SGHNT, YYREEE (reference sequence). The CDR3 runs to 15 residues. J lost 5 bases, V lost 3 bases, and 8 bases had no gene match. CDR3 in DNA: TGTGCCAGCAGCTCCCCCGATGCGGGAGGGGAGACCCAGTACTTC. The encoded protein is CASSSPDAGGETQYF.

The V and J genes are TRBV11-2 and TRBJ2-7; D gene uncertain. V was trimmed by 2 bases and J by 6 bases, leaving 17 bases between them. The CDR3 is 15 residues long. The germline V gene has CDR1 SGHAT and CDR2 FQNNGV. The CDR3 nucleotides read TGTGCCAGCAGCTTAACCGGCGGAAAGGTCCGCGAGCAGTACGTC. This codes for CASSLTGGKVREQYV.

V usage is TRBV18 and J usage is TRBJ1-4; TRBD1 matches at 9 bases. The CDR3 covers 16 residues. V was pared by 4 bases and J by 6 bases, with 9 bases of the junction left unmatched. Per germline, CDR1 KGHSH and CDR2 LQKENI. Here the CDR3 DNA reads TGTGCCAGCTCACTCTTTCGACAGGGGGTGGATGAAAAACTGTTTTTT. It translates to CASSLFRQGVDEKLFF.

This chain connects TRBV18 to TRBJ2-1, with 7 bases lining up with TRBD1. CDR1 and CDR2 from the germline V gene are KGHSH and LQKENI. The junction had 4 bases not matched to a gene; V was cut back by 6 bases and J by 5 bases. The length of the CDR3 is 13 residues. CDR3 sequence (DNA): TGTGCCAGCTCCTTGACAGGGAACAATGAGCAGTTCTTC. Translation: CASSLTGNNEQFF.